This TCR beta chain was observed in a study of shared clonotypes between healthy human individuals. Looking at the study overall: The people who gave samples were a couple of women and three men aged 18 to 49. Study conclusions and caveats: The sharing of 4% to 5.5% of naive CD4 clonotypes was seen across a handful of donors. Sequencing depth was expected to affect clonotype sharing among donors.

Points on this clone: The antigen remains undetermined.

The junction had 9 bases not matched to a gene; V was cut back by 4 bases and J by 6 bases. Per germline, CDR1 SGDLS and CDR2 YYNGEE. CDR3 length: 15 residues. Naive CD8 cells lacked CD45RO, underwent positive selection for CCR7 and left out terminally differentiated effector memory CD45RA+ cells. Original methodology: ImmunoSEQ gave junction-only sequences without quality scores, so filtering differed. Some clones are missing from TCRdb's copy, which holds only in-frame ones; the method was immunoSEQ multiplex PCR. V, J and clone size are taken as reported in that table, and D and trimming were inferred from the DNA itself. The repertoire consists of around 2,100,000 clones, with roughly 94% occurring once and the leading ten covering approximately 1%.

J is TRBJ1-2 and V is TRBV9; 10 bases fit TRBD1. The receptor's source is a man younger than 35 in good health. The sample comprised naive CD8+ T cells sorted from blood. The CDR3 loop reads CASSLTPGTGDGYTF. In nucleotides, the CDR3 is TGTGCCAGCAGCCTAACGCCCGGGACAGGGGATGGCTACACCTTC.